The clone carrying this T cell receptor beta chain was recorded once. The antigen remains unidentified. The data derive from a study of cytomegalovirus exposure and HLA in healthy donors. Study observations and caveats: Rarity held for most TCR sequences, but there were some public TCRs that occurred in many donors. Investigators reported approximately 170 TCR beta chains as tied to cytomegalovirus.

With 6 bases clipped from V and 5 bases from J, the junction kept 7 bases outside the gene matches. The CDR3 has 13 amino acids. Germline V gene lookup returns CDR1 MNHEY and CDR2 SVGAGI. Measured with immunoSEQ multiplex PCR; TCRdb has only the in-frame clones, and not every one. Of about 130,000 clones in the sample, roughly four fifths were seen once. The sample was PBMCs. This clonotype was sampled from a man aged 25-45 years in good health and CMV-seropositive. The V and J genes are TRBV6-5 and TRBJ2-7, with TRBD2 matching over 7 bases. The CDR3 sequence: CASRAGVYNEQYF. CDR3 nucleotides: TGTGCCAGCAGGGCGGGGGTATATAACGAGCAGTACTTC.